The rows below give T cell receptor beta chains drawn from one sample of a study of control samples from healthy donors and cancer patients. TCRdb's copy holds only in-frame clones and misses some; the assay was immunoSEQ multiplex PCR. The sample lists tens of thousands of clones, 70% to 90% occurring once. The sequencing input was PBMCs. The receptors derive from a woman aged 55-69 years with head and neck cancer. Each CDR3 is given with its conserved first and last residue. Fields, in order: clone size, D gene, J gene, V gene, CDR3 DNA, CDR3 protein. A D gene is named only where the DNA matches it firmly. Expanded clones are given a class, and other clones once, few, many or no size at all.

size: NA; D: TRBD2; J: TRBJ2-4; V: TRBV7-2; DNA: TGTGCCAGCAGCTTTCGACTAGCGGATAACAAAAACATTCAGTACTTC; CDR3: CASSFRLADNKNIQYF
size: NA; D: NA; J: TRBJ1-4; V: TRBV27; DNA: TGTGCCAGCAGTATCACGGCTAATGAAAAACTGTTTTTT; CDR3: CASSITANEKLFF
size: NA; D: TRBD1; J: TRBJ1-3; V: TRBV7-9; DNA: TGTGCCAGCAGCTTAGGTTCCCGGACAGGGGGCTTTGGAAACACCATATATTTT; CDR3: CASSLGSRTGGFGNTIYF
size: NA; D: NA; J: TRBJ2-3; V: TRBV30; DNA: TGTGCCGGGGGCAAAGGGGGGGGAGGGACAGATACGCAGTATTTT; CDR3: CAGGKGGGGTDTQYF
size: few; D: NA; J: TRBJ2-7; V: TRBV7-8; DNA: TGTGCCAGCAGCTCCCACTCGGAGCAGTACTTC; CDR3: CASSSHSEQYF
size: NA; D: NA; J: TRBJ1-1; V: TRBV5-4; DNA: TGTGCCAGCTATAGGGGAACCCAGAACGCTGAAGCTTTCTTT; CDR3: CASYRGTQNAEAFF
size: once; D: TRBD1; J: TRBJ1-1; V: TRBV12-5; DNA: TGTGCTAGTGGTTCGCGGGACAGGTCCACTGAAGCTTTCTTT; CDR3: CASGSRDRSTEAFF
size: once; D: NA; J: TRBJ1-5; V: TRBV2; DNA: TGTGCCAGCACCGAACAGGGCCCGGGCGAGCCCCAGCATTTT; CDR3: CASTEQGPGEPQHF
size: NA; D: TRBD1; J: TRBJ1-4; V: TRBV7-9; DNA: TGTGCCAGCAGCTTCGGACAGGGGGAGACTTATGAAAAACTGTTTTTT; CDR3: CASSFGQGETYEKLFF
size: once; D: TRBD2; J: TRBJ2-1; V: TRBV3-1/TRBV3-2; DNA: TGTGCCAGCAGCCATTCGGGAACGGGACTACCCTACAATGAGCAGTTCTTC; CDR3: CASSHSGTGLPYNEQFF
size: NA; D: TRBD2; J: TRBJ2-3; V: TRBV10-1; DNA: TGCGCCAGCAGTGAGGATGCTAGCGGGAGGACAGATACGCAGTATTTT; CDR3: CASSEDASGRTDTQYF
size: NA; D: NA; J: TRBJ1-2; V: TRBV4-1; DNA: TGCGCCAGCAGCGGATCTTGGGGGGGAAACTATGGCTACACCTTC; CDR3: CASSGSWGGNYGYTF
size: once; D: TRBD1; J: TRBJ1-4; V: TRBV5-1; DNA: TGCGCCAGCAGCTTCCGGACAGGGGATGAAAAACTGTTTTTT; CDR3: CASSFRTGDEKLFF
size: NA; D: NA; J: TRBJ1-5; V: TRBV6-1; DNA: TGTGCCAGCAGTGCTTACTTTACAGGATATGATCAGCCCCAGCATTTT; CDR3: CASSAYFTGYDQPQHF
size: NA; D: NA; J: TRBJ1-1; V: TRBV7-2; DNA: TGTGCCAGCAGCTTGAGACAGACGAGGGAAGCTTTCTTT; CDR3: CASSLRQTREAFF
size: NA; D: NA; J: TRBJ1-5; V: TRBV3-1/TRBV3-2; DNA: TGTGCCAGCAGCCAAGATCTTGTGAGCAATCAGCCCCAGCATTTT; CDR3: CASSQDLVSNQPQHF
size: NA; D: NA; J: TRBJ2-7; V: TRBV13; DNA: TGTGCCAGCAGCTCAAAGATTGGGACTCTCTACTACGAGCAGTACTTC; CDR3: CASSSKIGTLYYEQYF
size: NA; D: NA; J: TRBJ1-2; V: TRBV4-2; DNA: TGTGCCAGCAGCCAAGGGGCGGAAACTAACTATGGCTACACCTTC; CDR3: CASSQGAETNYGYTF
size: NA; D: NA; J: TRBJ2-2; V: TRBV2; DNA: TGTGCCAGCAGTGCGAATAGGAACACCGGGGAGCTGTTTTTT; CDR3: CASSANRNTGELFF
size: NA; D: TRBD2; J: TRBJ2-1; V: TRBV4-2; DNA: TGTGCCAGCAGCCAACGGACTAGCGGATCCTACAATGAGCAGTTCTTC; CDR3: CASSQRTSGSYNEQFF
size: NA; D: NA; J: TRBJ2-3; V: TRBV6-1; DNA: TGTGCCAGCAGTGATGGACGGGGGCGATCCACAGATACGCAGTATTTT; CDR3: CASSDGRGRSTDTQYF
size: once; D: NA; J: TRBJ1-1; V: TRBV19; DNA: TGTGCCAGTAGACAGTCGAGGTCTGAAGCTTTCTTT; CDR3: CASRQSRSEAFF
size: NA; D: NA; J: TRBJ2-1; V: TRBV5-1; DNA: TGCGCCAGCAGCCCAGACGGGAGCTCCTACAATGAGCAGTTCTTC; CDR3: CASSPDGSSYNEQFF
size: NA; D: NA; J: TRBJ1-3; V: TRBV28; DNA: TGTGCCAGCAGTTCTCACCGGGATACAAACTCTGGAAACACCATATATTTT; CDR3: CASSSHRDTNSGNTIYF
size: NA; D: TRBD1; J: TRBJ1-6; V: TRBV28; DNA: TGTGCCAGCAGTTTATTTGTGACAGGGGGCCAACCCCTCCACTTT; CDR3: CASSLFVTGGQPLHF
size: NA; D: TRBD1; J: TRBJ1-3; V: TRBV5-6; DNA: TGTGCCAGCAGCGGGACCCGGGACAGGGATCTTTCTGGAAACACCATATATTTT; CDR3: CASSGTRDRDLSGNTIYF
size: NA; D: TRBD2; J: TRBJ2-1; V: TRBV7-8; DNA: TGTGCCAGCAGCTTAGCGAGGGTGTGGGGGACTAGCGAGATTGCCTACAATGAGCAGTTCTTC; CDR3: CASSLARVWGTSEIAYNEQFF
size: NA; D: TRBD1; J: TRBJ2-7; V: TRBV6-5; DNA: TGTGCCAGCAGTTCACAGGGGGGCCTGCCCTACGAGCAGTACTTC; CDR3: CASSSQGGLPYEQYF
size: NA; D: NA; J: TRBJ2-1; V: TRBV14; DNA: TGTGCCAGCAGCCCCCAGTTTACTGAGCAGTTCTTC; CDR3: CASSPQFTEQFF
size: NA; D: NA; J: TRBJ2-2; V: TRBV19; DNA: TGTGCCAGTAGTACGCAGGGTTTCACCGGGGAGCTGTTTTTT; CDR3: CASSTQGFTGELFF
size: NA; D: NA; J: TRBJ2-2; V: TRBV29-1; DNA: TGCAGCGTTTCTAGGACTAACGGCAACACCGGGGAGCTGTTTTTT; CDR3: CSVSRTNGNTGELFF
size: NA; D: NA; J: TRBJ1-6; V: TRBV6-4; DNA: TGTGCCAGCAGTGATTTTGCAGGGATAAGTTCACCCCTCCACTTT; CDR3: CASSDFAGISSPLHF
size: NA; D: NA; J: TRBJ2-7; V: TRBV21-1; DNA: TGTGCCAGCAGCGCCGAAAGCGGGAGGGGTGCCTACGAGCAGTACTTC; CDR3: CASSAESGRGAYEQYF
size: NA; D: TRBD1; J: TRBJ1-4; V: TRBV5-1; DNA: TGCGCCAGCAGCTTGGGAGGGACAGGGGATTTTGAAAAACTGTTTTTT; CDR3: CASSLGGTGDFEKLFF
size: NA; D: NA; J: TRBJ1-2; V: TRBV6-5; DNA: TGTGCCAGCAGCACGGTGGACAGAAACTATGGCTACACCTTC; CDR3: CASSTVDRNYGYTF
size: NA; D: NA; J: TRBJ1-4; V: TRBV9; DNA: TGTGCCAGCAGCGTAGCAGGACAGACTAATGAAAAACTGTTTTTT; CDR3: CASSVAGQTNEKLFF
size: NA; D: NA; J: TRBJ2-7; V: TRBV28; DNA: TGTGCCAGTCTTAGGTCCAAGACCTACGAGCAGTACTTC; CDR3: CASLRSKTYEQYF
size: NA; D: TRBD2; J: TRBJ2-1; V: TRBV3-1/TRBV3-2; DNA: TGTGCCAGCAGCAAAGGGACTAGCGGGAGTAATGAGCAGTTCTTC; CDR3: CASSKGTSGSNEQFF
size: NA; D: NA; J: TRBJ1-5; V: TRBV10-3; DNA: TGTGCCATCAGTGAAGGGGTGGGTCAGCCCCAGCATTTT; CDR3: CAISEGVGQPQHF
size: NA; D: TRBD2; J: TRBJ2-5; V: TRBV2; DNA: TGTGCCAGCACCCTATCGACTAGCTTTGGGGAGACCCAGTACTTC; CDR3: CASTLSTSFGETQYF
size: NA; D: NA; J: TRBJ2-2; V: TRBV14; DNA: TGTGCCAGCAGCCAAACAAGAACTGCTACCGGGGAGCTGTTTTTT; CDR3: CASSQTRTATGELFF
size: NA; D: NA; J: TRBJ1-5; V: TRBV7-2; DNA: TGTGCCAGCAGCTTAGCAGTGAAAAATCAGCCCCAGCATTTT; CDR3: CASSLAVKNQPQHF
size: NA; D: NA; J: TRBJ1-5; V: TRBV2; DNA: TGTGCCAGCGTTGGGCAGTACAATCAGCCCCAGCATTTT; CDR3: CASVGQYNQPQHF
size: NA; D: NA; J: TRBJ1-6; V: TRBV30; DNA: TGTGCCTTTGGGCCTAGCTCCTATAATTCACCCCTCCACTTT; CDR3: CAFGPSSYNSPLHF
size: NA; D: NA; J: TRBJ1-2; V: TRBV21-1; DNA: TGTGCCAGCAGCACACAATACCCGTCGCCCAACTATGGCTACACCTTC; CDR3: CASSTQYPSPNYGYTF
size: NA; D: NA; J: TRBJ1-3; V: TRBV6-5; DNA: TGTGCCAGCACTCCGAGGGGTTCCTCTGGAAACACCATATATTTT; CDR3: CASTPRGSSGNTIYF
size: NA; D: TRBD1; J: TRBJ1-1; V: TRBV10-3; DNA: TGTGCCATCAGACCGCGACAGGGCGGGACTGAAGCTTTCTTT; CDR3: CAIRPRQGGTEAFF
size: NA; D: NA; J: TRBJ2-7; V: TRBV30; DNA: TGTGCCTGGAGTTTCCACGGACAGCTTCCCCCCTACGAGCAGTACTTC; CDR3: CAWSFHGQLPPYEQYF
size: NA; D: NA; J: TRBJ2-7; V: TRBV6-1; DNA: TGTGCCAGCAGTGAAGCGCTCGGAGCACTGTACTTC; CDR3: CASSEALGALYF
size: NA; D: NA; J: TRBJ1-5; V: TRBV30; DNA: TGTGCCTGGAGTCCTACGGGGGGTCAGCCCCAGCATTTT; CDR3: CAWSPTGGQPQHF
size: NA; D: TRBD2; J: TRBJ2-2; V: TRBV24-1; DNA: TGTGCCACCAGTGACGGCGGGAGAGGGGCGCGGGGCGGGGAGCTGTTTTTT; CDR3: CATSDGGRGARGGELFF
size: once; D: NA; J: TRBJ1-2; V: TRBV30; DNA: TGTGCCTGGAGTGGAGGCTATGGCTACACCTTC; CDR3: CAWSGGYGYTF
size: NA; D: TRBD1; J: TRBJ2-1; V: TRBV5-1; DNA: TGCGCCAGCAGCTTCGGACAGGGATACAATGAGCAGTTCTTC; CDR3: CASSFGQGYNEQFF